This TCR beta chain appears in the sequencing data of a study of T cell responses to AZD1222 COVID-19 vaccine. The CDR3 totals 14 residues. V dropped 6 bases and J dropped 1 base, with 10 bases sitting between them. CDR1 MNHEY and CDR2 SVGEGT come from the germline V gene. The repertoire was sequenced with immunoSEQ multiplex PCR; TCRdb's copy has only in-frame clones and lacks some. The data hold approximately 160,000 clones, with about 91% observed a single time. The receptor's source is an adult in good health. The source material was peripheral blood, sampled on day 0 of MenACWY control vaccination. The chain couples TRBV6-2 or TRBV6-3 to TRBJ1-3; D gene ambiguous. The CDR3 DNA sequence: TGTGCCAGCAGCAACCATTATTCTGGAAACACCATATATTTT. This gives the protein CASSNHYSGNTIYF.